Listed below are T cell receptor beta chains from one sample, sequenced in a study of T cells in Graves' hyperthyroidism and ophthalmopathy. TCRdb itself ran the multiplex PCR reads through MiXCR, one entry per CDR3 protein. Of approximately 480,000 distinct CDR3 sequences in the sample, around 21% were seen once. Material: blood. The receptors here all came from a man between 18 and 35 years old with Graves' hyperthyroidism. Each CDR3 is given with its conserved first and last residue. The order of the fields is D gene, V gene, J gene, clone size, CDR3 protein, CDR3 DNA. A D gene is named only where the DNA matches it firmly. The size field is filled for only some rows; it gives once, few, many or a size class.

D gene: NA
V gene: TRBV12-5
J gene: TRBJ2-2
clone size: many
CDR3 protein: CASGLVGELFF
CDR3 DNA: TGTGCTAGTGGTTTGGTCGGGGAGCTGTTTTTT

D gene: TRBD1
V gene: TRBV20-1
J gene: TRBJ1-1
clone size: many
CDR3 protein: CSARDGDRGRWDTEAFF
CDR3 DNA: TGCAGTGCTAGAGACGGGGACAGGGGGCGATGGGACACTGAAGCTTTCTTT

D gene: NA
V gene: TRBV6-1
J gene: TRBJ2-7
clone size: many
CDR3 protein: CATRDHEQYF
CDR3 DNA: TGTGCCACCAGAGACCACGAGCAGTACTTC

D gene: TRBD1
V gene: TRBV4-3
J gene: TRBJ1-2
clone size: few
CDR3 protein: CASSPADREGGYTF
CDR3 DNA: TGCGCCAGCAGCCCAGCCGACAGGGAAGGTGGCTACACCTTC

D gene: TRBD1
V gene: TRBV19
J gene: TRBJ1-6
clone size: NA
CDR3 protein: CASSIAGTGVWNSPLHF
CDR3 DNA: TGTGCCAGTAGTATAGCCGGGACAGGGGTGTGGAATTCACCCCTCCACTTT

D gene: NA
V gene: TRBV19
J gene: TRBJ1-2
clone size: many
CDR3 protein: CASSQLGVYGYTF
CDR3 DNA: TGTGCCAGTAGTCAACTGGGGGTCTATGGCTACACCTTC

D gene: TRBD1
V gene: TRBV6-2/TRBV6-3
J gene: TRBJ1-2
clone size: NA
CDR3 protein: CASRDRGFDGYTF
CDR3 DNA: TGTGCCAGCAGGGACAGGGGATTCGATGGCTACACCTTC

D gene: NA
V gene: TRBV6-2/TRBV6-3
J gene: TRBJ2-5
clone size: many
CDR3 protein: CASSNPPPDAETQYF
CDR3 DNA: TGTGCCAGCAGCAACCCCCCTCCCGATGCGGAGACCCAGTACTTC

D gene: NA
V gene: TRBV6-1
J gene: TRBJ2-5
clone size: NA
CDR3 protein: CASSEIVQETQYF
CDR3 DNA: TGTGCCAGCAGTGAAATCGTCCAAGAGACCCAGTACTTC

D gene: NA
V gene: TRBV7-9
J gene: TRBJ2-7
clone size: NA
CDR3 protein: CASSFPILPQEQYF
CDR3 DNA: TGTGCCAGCAGCTTCCCGATCCTACCACAGGAGCAGTACTTC

D gene: NA
V gene: TRBV12-3/TRBV12-4
J gene: TRBJ1-1
clone size: NA
CDR3 protein: CASSPDSRTVNTEAFF
CDR3 DNA: TGTGCCAGCAGTCCGGACAGCCGGACAGTGAACACTGAAGCTTTCTTT

D gene: NA
V gene: TRBV7-2
J gene: TRBJ2-7
clone size: NA
CDR3 protein: CASSLGPAVGAYEQYF
CDR3 DNA: TGTGCCAGCAGCTTAGGGCCGGCGGTAGGGGCCTACGAGCAGTACTTC

D gene: NA
V gene: TRBV15
J gene: TRBJ1-2
clone size: NA
CDR3 protein: CATSSIKRDTNYGYTF
CDR3 DNA: TGTGCCACCAGCAGTATCAAGCGGGACACTAACTATGGCTACACCTTC

D gene: NA
V gene: TRBV20-1
J gene: TRBJ1-2
clone size: many
CDR3 protein: CSGSENYGYTF
CDR3 DNA: TGCAGTGGGTCCGAGAACTATGGCTACACCTTC

D gene: NA
V gene: TRBV6-1
J gene: TRBJ1-2
clone size: many
CDR3 protein: CASNRAAGYGYTF
CDR3 DNA: TGTGCCAGCAACCGGGCCGCCGGTTATGGCTACACCTTC

D gene: TRBD1
V gene: TRBV12-3/TRBV12-4
J gene: TRBJ1-2
clone size: many
CDR3 protein: CASTRDRAGGYGYTF
CDR3 DNA: TGTGCCAGCACCCGGGACAGGGCCGGGGGCTATGGCTACACCTTC

D gene: NA
V gene: TRBV6-1
J gene: TRBJ2-5
clone size: NA
CDR3 protein: CASSAGGVETQYF
CDR3 DNA: TGTGCCAGCAGTGCGGGCGGGGTCGAGACCCAGTACTTC

D gene: NA
V gene: TRBV12-3/TRBV12-4
J gene: TRBJ1-1
clone size: few
CDR3 protein: CASSLQGLRDAFF
CDR3 DNA: TGTGCCAGCAGTCTACAGGGATTGAGGGATGCTTTCTTT

D gene: NA
V gene: TRBV6-2/TRBV6-3
J gene: TRBJ2-7
clone size: NA
CDR3 protein: CASSYDVAVMSYEQYF
CDR3 DNA: TGTGCCAGCAGTTACGACGTGGCAGTAATGTCTTACGAGCAGTACTTC

D gene: TRBD1
V gene: TRBV7-2
J gene: TRBJ1-2
clone size: many
CDR3 protein: CASSLRGQGRGYTF
CDR3 DNA: TGTGCCAGCAGCTTAAGGGGGCAGGGCCGAGGCTACACCTTC

D gene: TRBD1
V gene: TRBV2
J gene: TRBJ1-1
clone size: many
CDR3 protein: CASSGDRVRTEAFF
CDR3 DNA: TGTGCCAGCAGTGGGGACAGGGTTCGGACTGAAGCTTTCTTT

D gene: TRBD1
V gene: TRBV10-3
J gene: TRBJ1-2
clone size: many
CDR3 protein: CAISGGGDRETTDGYTF
CDR3 DNA: TGTGCCATCAGTGGAGGCGGGGACAGGGAAACAACCGATGGCTACACCTTC

D gene: NA
V gene: TRBV12-3/TRBV12-4
J gene: TRBJ1-1
clone size: NA
CDR3 protein: CASSEVRTNTEAFF
CDR3 DNA: TGTGCCAGCAGTGAAGTGAGGACGAACACTGAAGCTTTCTTT

D gene: TRBD2
V gene: TRBV12-3/TRBV12-4
J gene: TRBJ2-5
clone size: many
CDR3 protein: CASGGDYPNSGGETQYF
CDR3 DNA: TGTGCCAGCGGGGGGGACTACCCGAACTCCGGGGGAGAGACCCAGTACTTC

D gene: NA
V gene: TRBV20-1
J gene: TRBJ1-1
clone size: many
CDR3 protein: CSARDREDTEAFF
CDR3 DNA: TGCAGTGCTAGAGATAGGGAAGACACTGAAGCTTTCTTT

D gene: NA
V gene: TRBV3-1
J gene: TRBJ1-1
clone size: few
CDR3 protein: CASSQDPSSTEAFF
CDR3 DNA: TGTGCCAGCAGCCAAGATCCCAGTTCCACTGAAGCTTTCTTT

D gene: NA
V gene: TRBV12-3/TRBV12-4
J gene: TRBJ1-1
clone size: many
CDR3 protein: CASSPKNGLNTEAFF
CDR3 DNA: TGTGCCAGCAGTCCAAAAAATGGACTAAACACTGAAGCTTTCTTT

D gene: TRBD1
V gene: TRBV5-1
J gene: TRBJ2-7
clone size: many
CDR3 protein: CASSENRRDRGSEEQYF
CDR3 DNA: TGCGCCAGCAGCGAAAACCGCCGGGACAGGGGGTCGGAAGAGCAGTACTTC

D gene: TRBD1
V gene: TRBV20-1
J gene: TRBJ2-5
clone size: NA
CDR3 protein: CSAGGGQGETQYF
CDR3 DNA: TGCAGTGCAGGGGGAGGACAGGGGGAGACCCAGTACTTC

D gene: TRBD2
V gene: TRBV6-1
J gene: TRBJ2-2
clone size: NA
CDR3 protein: CASSRGAGGGELFF
CDR3 DNA: TGTGCCAGCAGTCGCGGAGCGGGGGGCGGGGAGCTGTTTTTT

D gene: NA
V gene: TRBV28
J gene: TRBJ2-5
clone size: NA
CDR3 protein: CASSFPLHGEETQYF
CDR3 DNA: TGTGCCAGCAGTTTCCCACTTCATGGGGAGGAGACCCAGTACTTC

D gene: TRBD2
V gene: TRBV5-1
J gene: TRBJ2-7
clone size: NA
CDR3 protein: CASSLGPGLAGASYEQYF
CDR3 DNA: TGCGCCAGCAGCTTGGGTCCGGGACTAGCGGGAGCCTCCTACGAGCAGTACTTC

D gene: NA
V gene: TRBV6-6
J gene: TRBJ1-1
clone size: many
CDR3 protein: CASSYSMSRAGNTEAFF
CDR3 DNA: TGTGCCAGCAGTTACTCGATGTCGCGGGCGGGGAACACTGAAGCTTTCTTT